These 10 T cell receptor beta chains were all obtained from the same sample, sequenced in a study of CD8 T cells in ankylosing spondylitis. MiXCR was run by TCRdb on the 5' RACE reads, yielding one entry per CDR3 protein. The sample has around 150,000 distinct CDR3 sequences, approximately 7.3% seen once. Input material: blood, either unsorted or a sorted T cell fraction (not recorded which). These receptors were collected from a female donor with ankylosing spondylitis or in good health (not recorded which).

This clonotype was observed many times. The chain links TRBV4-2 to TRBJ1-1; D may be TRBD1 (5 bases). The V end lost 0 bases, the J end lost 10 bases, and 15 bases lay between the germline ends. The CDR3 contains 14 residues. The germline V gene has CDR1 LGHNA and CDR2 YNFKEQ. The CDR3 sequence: CASSQEARESGAFF. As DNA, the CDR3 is TGTGCCAGCAGCCAAGAAGCCAGGGAGAGTGGAGCTTTCTTT.

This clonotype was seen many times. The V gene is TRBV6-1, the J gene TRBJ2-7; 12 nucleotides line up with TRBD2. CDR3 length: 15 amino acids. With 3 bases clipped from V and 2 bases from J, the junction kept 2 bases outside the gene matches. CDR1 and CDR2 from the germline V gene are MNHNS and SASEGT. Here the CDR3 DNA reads TGTGCCAGCAGTGACTGGACTAGCGGGGCCTACGAGCAGTACTTC. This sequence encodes CASSDWTSGAYEQYF.

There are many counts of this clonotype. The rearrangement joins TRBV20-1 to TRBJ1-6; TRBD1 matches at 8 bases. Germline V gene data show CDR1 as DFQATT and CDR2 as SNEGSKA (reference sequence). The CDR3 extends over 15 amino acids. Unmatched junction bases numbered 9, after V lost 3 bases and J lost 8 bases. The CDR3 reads CSASPDRGTYSPLHF. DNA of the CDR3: TGCAGTGCTAGTCCCGACAGGGGAACTTATTCACCCCTCCACTTT.

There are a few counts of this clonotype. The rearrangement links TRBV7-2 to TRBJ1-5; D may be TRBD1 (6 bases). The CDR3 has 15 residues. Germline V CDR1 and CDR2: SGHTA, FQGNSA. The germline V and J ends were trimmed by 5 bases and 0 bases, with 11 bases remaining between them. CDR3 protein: CASSRTAYSNQPQHF. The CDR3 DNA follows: TGTGCCAGCAGCCGGACAGCCTATAGCAATCAGCCCCAGCATTTT.

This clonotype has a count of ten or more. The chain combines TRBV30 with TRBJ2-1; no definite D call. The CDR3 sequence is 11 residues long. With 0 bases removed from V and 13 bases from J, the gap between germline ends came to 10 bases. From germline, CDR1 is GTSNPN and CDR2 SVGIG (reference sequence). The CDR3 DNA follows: TGTGCCTGGAGTGTACGAACGGTTCAGTTCTTC. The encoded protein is CAWSVRTVQFF.

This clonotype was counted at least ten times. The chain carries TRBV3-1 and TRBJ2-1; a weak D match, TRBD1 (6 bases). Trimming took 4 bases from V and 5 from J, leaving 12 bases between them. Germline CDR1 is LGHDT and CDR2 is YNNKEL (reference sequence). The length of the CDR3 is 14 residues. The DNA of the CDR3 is TGTGCCAGCAGCCCTGGGACACTGAACAATGAGCAGTTCTTC. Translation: CASSPGTLNNEQFF.

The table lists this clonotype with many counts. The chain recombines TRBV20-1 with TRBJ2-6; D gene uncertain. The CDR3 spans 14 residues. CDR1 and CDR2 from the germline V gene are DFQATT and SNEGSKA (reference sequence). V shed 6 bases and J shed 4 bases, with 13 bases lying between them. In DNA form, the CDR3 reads TGCAGTGCCGAGGTGGGCGCCGGGGCCAACGTCCTGACTTTC. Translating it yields CSAEVGAGANVLTF.

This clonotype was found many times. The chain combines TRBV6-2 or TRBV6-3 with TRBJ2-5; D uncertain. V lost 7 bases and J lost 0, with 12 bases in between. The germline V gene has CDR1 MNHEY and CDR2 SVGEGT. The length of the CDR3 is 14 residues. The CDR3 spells CASNPRLYQETQYF. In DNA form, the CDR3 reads TGTGCCAGCAACCCACGGTTGTACCAAGAGACCCAGTACTTC.

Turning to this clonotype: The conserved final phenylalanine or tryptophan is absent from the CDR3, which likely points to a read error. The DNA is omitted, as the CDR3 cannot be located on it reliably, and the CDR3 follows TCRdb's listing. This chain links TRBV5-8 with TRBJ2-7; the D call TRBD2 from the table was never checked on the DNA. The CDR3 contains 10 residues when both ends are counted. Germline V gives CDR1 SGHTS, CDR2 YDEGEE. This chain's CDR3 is CASGSGLSYC.

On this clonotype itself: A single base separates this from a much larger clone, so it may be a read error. The CDR3 DNA reads as TGTGTCACCAGTGATGTGCTATGGCAGGGCTACAATGAGCAGTTCTTC. Amino acids: CVTSDVLWQGYNEQFF. This sequence joins TRBV24-1 and TRBJ2-1; D might be TRBD1 (5 bases). CDR3 size: 16 residues. Germline CDR1 reads KGHDR; CDR2 reads SFDVKD.